The 10 T cell receptor beta chains below were found in one sample sequenced in a study of OX40 agonist ivuxolimab in advanced cancers. Clones were sequenced by immunoSEQ multiplex PCR, and TCRdb holds only the in-frame ones, with some missing. Here the sample spans tens of thousands of clones, about four fifths being singletons. The source was CD4+ or CD8+ T cells sorted from blood, collected in a trial of the OX40 agonist ivuxolimab. Receptors originate from an adult with an advanced solid tumor such as melanoma, head and neck, liver or kidney cancer.

The J gene is TRBJ1-5, the V gene TRBV28, with D possibly TRBD1 on 6 matching bases. The V and J ends lost 6 bases and 7 bases respectively, with 19 bases between them. The CDR3 totals 15 residues. The V gene's germline CDR1 is MDHEN and CDR2 SYDVKM. The DNA for the CDR3 is TGTGCCAGCAGGTCCCACAGGGAGTGGGTCCAGCCCCAGCATTTT. This codes for CASRSHREWVQPQHF.

Only a few counts were recorded for this clone. This specimen includes other DNA sequences encoding the same CDR3. The chain combines TRBV9 with TRBJ2-2; D gene uncertain. This CDR3 spans 13 amino acids. From germline, CDR1 is SGDLS and CDR2 YYNGEE. Trimming cost V 2 bases and J 4 bases, with 6 bases left between them. CDR3 in DNA: TGTGCCAGCAGCGTCGACGGCACCGGGGAGCTGTTTTTT. Protein sequence: CASSVDGTGELFF.

CDR3 nucleotides: TGTGCCAGCCGACGAGGTAGCTACGAGCAGTACTTC. It yields the protein CASRRGSYEQYF. This sequence joins TRBV6-5 and TRBJ2-7; D is ambiguous. V was trimmed by 8 bases and J by 3 bases, leaving 11 bases between them. Germline CDR1 is MNHEY and CDR2 is SVGAGI. This CDR3 comprises 12 residues.

This chain connects TRBV6-5 to TRBJ2-7; 9 bases are shared with TRBD1. Germline-derived CDR1 and CDR2 are MNHEY and SVGAGI. Trimming removed 3 bases from V and 2 bases from J; junction bases left unmatched: 8. The CDR3 has 16 residues. The CDR3 DNA follows: TGTGCCAGCAGTTATGATTACGGGACAGGGACCTACGAGCAGTACTTC. This translates into CASSYDYGTGTYEQYF.

The chain joins TRBV2 to TRBJ2-7; D call uncertain. This CDR3 is 10 amino acids long. CDR1 SNHLY and CDR2 FYNNEI come from the germline V gene. Trimming removed 5 bases from V and 3 bases from J, with 2 bases in between. The DNA of the CDR3 is TGTGCCAGCAGTCACTACGAGCAGTACTTC. It translates to CASSHYEQYF.

The chain is built from TRBV15 and TRBJ1-1; D is uncertain. CDR1 and CDR2 from the germline V gene are LNHNV and YYDKDF (reference sequence). V was shortened by 3 bases and J by 3 bases, with 11 bases between the two germline ends. The CDR3 is 14 residues long. Written as DNA, the CDR3 is TGTGCCACCAGCAGTGGGGTGCGGGACACTGAAGCTTTCTTT. Its protein product is CATSSGVRDTEAFF.

V is TRBV10-2 and J is TRBJ2-7; 11 nucleotides align to TRBD1. The germline V gene has CDR1 WSHSY and CDR2 SAAADI. The CDR3 has 15 amino acids. V dropped 5 bases and J dropped 3; count of bases not matched to a gene: 6. The CDR3 sequence: CASSIRDRGIYEQYF. The CDR3 DNA follows: TGCGCCAGCAGTATCCGGGACAGGGGGATCTACGAGCAGTACTTC.

The V call is TRBV28, the J call TRBJ1-2; the match to TRBD1 covers 8 bases. CDR3 length: 14 amino acids. Trimming removed 2 bases from V and 4 bases from J; junction bases left unmatched: 3. Germline CDR1 is MDHEN and CDR2 is SYDVKM. The CDR3 reads CASSLNRGTYGYTF. The CDR3 nucleotides read TGTGCCAGCAGTTTAAACAGGGGGACCTATGGCTACACCTTC.

This chain joins TRBV27 and TRBJ1-6; tentatively, D is TRBD1 (5 bases). CDR1 and CDR2 from the germline V gene are MNHEY and SMNVEV (reference sequence). The CDR3 is made up of 15 amino acids. The V end lost 0 bases, the J end lost 6 bases, and 9 bases lay between the germline ends. The CDR3 is CASSLSQTANSPLHF. The DNA for the CDR3 is TGTGCCAGCAGTTTATCTCAGACAGCTAATTCACCCCTCCACTTT.

This clone was observed a handful of times. The chain carries TRBV7-3 and TRBJ2-1, with 9 bases fitting TRBD2. CDR1 is SGHTA and CDR2 is FQGTGA in the germline V gene. The CDR3 sequence is 16 residues long. With 1 base clipped from V and 8 bases from J, the junction kept 9 bases outside the gene matches. The CDR3 DNA sequence: TGTGCCAGCAGCTTAATGGCCCGGCGGGGGGGCGATGAGCAGTTCTTC. Protein: CASSLMARRGGDEQFF.